Sequencing of this T cell receptor (beta chain) was carried out in a study of cytomegalovirus exposure and HLA in healthy donors (TCRdb year 2017). A note on the overall study: According to an earlier analysis of 587 of the donors, about 170 million T cells yielded over 90 million unique TCR beta sequences and 276 Gb of sequence data. About 330 gigabases of sequencing data and around 80 million unique TCR sequences made up an early release that covered fewer than 650 HLA-typed donors. Of the roughly 410 genotyped donors, 81% were placed in the genetic ancestry cluster associated with self-reported Caucasian donors. The study was designed to test whether signatures of past pathogen exposure could be identified by cataloging public T cell receptors. The study used immunosequencing to profile the T cell repertoires of 666 subjects and linked those repertoires to cytomegalovirus serostatus. Besides the first cohort of roughly 660 subjects, a separate validation cohort made up of 120 different subjects was used. High-throughput TCR immunosequencing, statistical association of individual TCRs with disease status, and machine learning were combined to predict cytomegalovirus infection status. In a later analysis, previously published TCR beta repertoires from several hundred donors were re-analyzed and high-resolution HLA genotyping was added so that TCR occurrence patterns could be studied. In the later analysis, no new phenotypic data were used to find candidate immune exposures; instead, reliance was placed on TCR beta sequences and their occurrence across donors. An earlier analysis of roughly 580 of the donors used high-throughput TCR beta sequencing to judge whether each TCR beta V gene segment behaved as functional or pseudogenic. Donor age, sex, ethnicity and CMV serostatus were compiled alongside the repertoire data. In a later genetic analysis, genome-wide SNP genotypes for about three fifths of the roughly 670 donors were used, and that subset was treated as a discovery cohort. Every discovery cohort repertoire had been produced on one sequencing platform. HLA typing included class I and class II loci at four-digit resolution. The number of typed donors differed by locus: about 620-640 for A, B, C, DRB1 and DQB1; approximately 530 for DQA1; approximately 600 for DPA1; and 400 to 480 for DPB1. Several DR-DQ haplotypes were treated as single units for association and clustering because of strong linkage in the cohort. Among 398 genotyped donors of the cohort, an average of roughly 240,000 unique TCR beta nucleotide sequences were sequenced per donor, roughly a sixth of them non-productive.

Germline trimming amounts to 4 bases on V and 1 base on J, with 1 as the count of junction bases outside the gene matches. According to the germline V gene (reference sequence), CDR1 reads SGHNT and CDR2 reads YYREEE. The cysteine opens and the phenylalanine closes a CDR3 of 13 amino acids. The only DNA kept is the CDR3, 39 bases in frame from the first base. In regard to this clone: Its specific antigen is unknown. Base qualities are not provided; no much larger clone lies one nucleotide away.

The full study reports these points: An earlier analysis of approximately 570 of the donors showed that most TCR beta V segments appeared in productive rearrangements either about 87% or about 30% of the time, which broadly matched IMGT annotations. Cytomegalovirus status was reported to be diagnosed by the classifier with high specificity and sensitivity in both the original and validation cohorts. A total of some 180 TCR beta chains were listed by the study as associated with cytomegalovirus. A later analysis reported that several top co-occurrence clusters appeared linked to parvovirus B19, influenza, CMV and Epstein-Barr virus. Presence/absence analyses assumed roughly uniform sequencing depth across donors, an assumption that may not hold. According to a later genetic analysis, donors in an Asian-associated ancestry cluster had fewer N-insertions in productive TCRs than the roughly 660-donor mean. Assigning TCR associations to individual alleles was difficult when HLA alleles, especially DR and DQ, strongly co-occurred. According to a later analysis, TCR association rates differed among HLA loci, with DRB1 alleles showing the most associated TCRs and HLA-C alleles showing the fewest. A further reported finding was that TCR beta sequences accurately predicted the HLA-A and HLA-B alleles for most subjects in the first cohort. A group of highly shared sequence variants was considered likely to be a technical artifact of the sequencing pipeline. HLA typing was unavailable for some donors at each locus, so association tests used only the typed subset. Some IMGT-functional V segments, including TRBV6-2 and TRBV6-3, could not be distinguished by the 87-base-pair reads and were therefore excluded. CMV serostatus was the only immune exposure information available for the cohort. The earlier analysis of about 600 of the donors excluded roughly 16 rarely observed V segments, including chromosome 9 orphons, because counts were too low. Linkage disequilibrium might explain the correlated functional status among segregating V segments, but an unknown experimental factor could not be ruled out. Across donors, most TCR sequences were observed very rarely, whereas some public TCRs were present in many individuals. The authors suggested that the approach could potentially be extended to other disease states and immunological phenotypes. In a later analysis, about 16,000 TCR beta sequences were associated with specific HLA alleles at a false discovery rate of 0.05. In vitro tests confirmed that a few of the cytomegalovirus-associated TCR beta chains recognize cytomegalovirus antigens. This cohort had only TCR beta chains sequenced, and the lack of alpha or paired-chain data limited which features could be detected. In a later analysis, HLA-associated TCR beta chains were found to be more clonally expanded and to have lower generation probabilities than equally common non-associated chains. According to a later analysis, most CMV-associated TCR beta chains appeared to be HLA-restricted, and the HLA associations seemed to be driven largely by CMV exposure. An association between a missense DCLRE1C variant and V-gene and J-gene trimming of TCR beta chains was found in a later genetic analysis and replicated in an independent cohort.

In total, roughly 670 healthy bone marrow donors made up the cohort. Cohort members were all nominally healthy when sampled, although unrecorded immune exposures were likely present. The donor was CMV seropositive and belonged to the group of about 290 seropositive cohort members. A peripheral blood sample was provided by each donor, and peripheral blood mononuclear cells were used for TCR beta sequencing. Genomic DNA extraction from the blood cell samples was performed with the Qiagen DNeasy Blood Extraction Kit. The method behind the library was the immunoSEQ multiplex PCR assay. A mixture of 60 forward primers for TCR Vbeta segments and 13 reverse primers for TCR Jbeta segments was used in the multiplex PCR. The CDR3 region of rearranged TCR beta genes was amplified from genomic DNA with a multiplex PCR assay. The Illumina HiSeq System was used to sequence the amplified TCR beta libraries as 87-base-pair reads. Under the source paper's analysis protocol: A later analysis tallied tens of millions of unique TCR beta chains across the 610 or so repertoires, and approximately 12 million of those chains were shared by two or more donors. Raw reads were error-corrected and collapsed into unique sequences with a nearest-neighbor algorithm that merged closely related sequences to remove PCR and sequencing errors. To assign V, D and J gene segments, CDR3 sequences were aligned to IMGT reference sequences. For a sequence to be retained, a match of at least six nucleotides to both a V gene segment and a J gene segment was required. Rearrangements were called productive when the CDR3 lacked stop codons and stayed in frame with V and J; all others were non-productive. Following IMGT convention, CDR3 was defined as the stretch from the second conserved V-encoded cysteine to the conserved J-encoded phenylalanine. Sequences without an unambiguous match to a single V gene segment were excluded from the earlier analysis of 500 to 700 of the donors. In an earlier analysis of several hundred of the donors, V segments were called functional above 56.7% productive rearrangements and were called segregating when the between-donor standard deviation exceeded 5%. A statistical classification framework was built for diagnosing cytomegalovirus status from the catalog of TCR beta chain sequences. V and J gene assignment, in a later analysis, came from comparing TCR nucleotide sequences with IMGT/GENE-DB human TR gene sequences. The TCRdist pipeline was used in a later analysis to assign CDR3 sequences and most-parsimonious VDJ recombination scenarios. In a later analysis, every TCR beta chain was defined by the combination of its CDR3 amino acid sequence and its V-gene family, and reads without a unique V-gene family were dropped. To address suspected cross-contamination and a sequencing artifact, a later analysis removed 592 highly shared, low-generation-probability nucleotide sequences. In a later analysis, a clonal expansion index for each public chain was calculated from normalized within-repertoire ranks of inferred template counts. A later analysis computed generation probabilities with a VDJ recombination model fitted to out-of-frame rearrangements, and checked the results against IGoR. Hypergeometric tests were used in a later analysis to score TCR-TCR, TCR-HLA and TCR-CMV co-occurrence, with a repertoire-size bias correction applied to the TCR pairs. A later analysis estimated false discovery rates by permuting HLA or CMV assignments 20 times. A later analysis grouped co-occurring TCRs with DBSCAN, adding TCRdist sequence similarity when clustering within HLA-allele-positive subsets. For co-occurrence clustering, repertoires with fewer than 30,000 or more than 120,000 public chains were excluded, along with five repertoires with anomalous nucleotide sharing. Here the immuneACCESS table is served through TCRdb, limited to in-frame sequences with V and J called. Missing clones are a known gap in these copies; in checked studies unresolved V genes cover under half, and the rest lacks a known reason. V and J calls plus clone size are reproduced from that table; the DNA served to infer D and trimming. This sample gives around 85,000 clones in total; approximately 69% of them show up just once. About a fifth of the sample belongs to the ten largest clones.

Sequenced input: PBMCs. The sequence links TRBV5-4 to TRBJ1-1, with 7 bases aligning to TRBD1. The source of this sequence is a man aged 30-40 years in good health and CMV-seropositive. The CDR3 here reads CASSRDRNTEAFF. At the DNA level, the sequence is TGTGCCAGCAGCAGGGACAGGAACACTGAAGCTTTCTTT.